A selection of T cell receptor beta chains follows, all from one sample in a study of PD-1 blockade in classical Hodgkin lymphoma. TCRdb's table, derived via immunoSEQ multiplex PCR, lists solely in-frame clones and lacks some. The sample has tens of thousands of clones, over 55% seen once. Specimen: peripheral blood mononuclear cells (PBMCs), collected at baseline. The receptors stem from a human donor with classical Hodgkin lymphoma. CDR3s include the opening cysteine and the closing phenylalanine or tryptophan. D genes are given only for firm matches. Clone size appears in some rows only: once, few, many, or a class for an expanded clone.

TGTGCCTGGCCCCGTTTCGGACAGGGTGACTATGGCTACACCTTC CAWPRFGQGDYGYTF TRBV30 . TRBJ1-2 TRBD1
TGTGCCACCAGCAGAGATGACTATGGCTACACCTTC CATSRDDYGYTF TRBV15 . TRBJ1-2 .
TGTGCCAGCAGCCCCCGTGGGGCGGGAGGCGTAGATACGCAGTATTTT CASSPRGAGGVDTQYF TRBV7-6 . TRBJ2-3 TRBD2
TGTGCCAGCAGTTACTCGAGTATCGGGCAGCCCCAGCATTTT CASSYSSIGQPQHF TRBV6-5 few TRBJ1-5 .
TGTGCCAGCAGCTTACCGGGGGCCACTGAAGCTTTCTTT CASSLPGATEAFF TRBV7-9 many TRBJ1-1 .
TGTGCCAGCAGCCAATACGGCGATCAGCCCCAGCATTTT CASSQYGDQPQHF TRBV16 . TRBJ1-5 .
TGTGCCAGCAGTTACTCGATGGCTCGGAGGGGGGAGCTGTTTTTT CASSYSMARRGELFF TRBV6-5 . TRBJ2-2 .
TGCGCCAGCAGCCAAGGGACATCCGAAGCTTTCTTT CASSQGTSEAFF TRBV4-3 few TRBJ1-1 .
TGTGCCAGCAGCCAAGGCTTAACCGAGCAGTACTTC CASSQGLTEQYF TRBV4-2 few TRBJ2-7 .
TGTGCCAGCAGTGAATTTCTGGATATACAATACAATGAGCAGTTCTTC CASSEFLDIQYNEQFF TRBV2 few TRBJ2-1 .
TGCGCCAGCAGTCAGATCCTTTACAATGAGCAGTTCTTC CASSQILYNEQFF TRBV23-1 . TRBJ2-1 .
TGTGCCAGCAGTTGGGACAGGGAAAGGTCTAACACCGGGGAGCTGTTTTTT CASSWDRERSNTGELFF TRBV5-6 . TRBJ2-2 TRBD1
TGTGCCAGCAGAAACAGGGGGCAACCTGAAGCTTTCTTT CASRNRGQPEAFF TRBV6-6 . TRBJ1-1 TRBD1
TGTGCCAGCAGTACACCGGGACAGGGGGAAGATACGCAGTATTTT CASSTPGQGEDTQYF TRBV27 few TRBJ2-3 TRBD1
TGTGCCAGCTCACCACTGCAGCACTATGGCTACACCTTC CASSPLQHYGYTF TRBV18 few TRBJ1-2 .
TGCGCCAGCACCCCGGGACTTAACAATGAGCAGTTCTTC CASTPGLNNEQFF TRBV5-1 . TRBJ2-1 .
TGTGCCAGCAGTCTACGGGGGGGGTTGGAGACCCAGTACTTC CASSLRGGLETQYF TRBV27 . TRBJ2-5 TRBD2
TGTGCCGTACGTTCGAACTTGTACACTGAAGCTTTCTTT CAVRSNLYTEAFF TRBV27 . TRBJ1-1 .
TGCAGTGCTAGCCAGGGGACTGAAGCTTTCTTT CSASQGTEAFF TRBV20-1 . TRBJ1-1 .